These 22 T cell receptor beta chains were sequenced from one sample in a study of blood T cell repertoires in COVID-19. Only in-frame clones appear in the TCRdb table, and some are missing; sequencing was by immunoSEQ multiplex PCR. The table lists around 340,000 clones, roughly 90% of them singletons. The sequenced sample consisted of peripheral blood. These receptors all stem from a woman aged 60-75 years with COVID-19, enrolled during active disease.

The chain employs TRBV27 and TRBJ1-2; D ambiguous. The CDR3 totals 15 residues. Trimming shortened V by 3 bases and J by 0 bases, and 11 bases separated the two germline ends. CDR1 and CDR2 (germline): MNHEY, SMNVEV (reference sequence). CDR3 bases: TGTGCCAGCAGTTTGAGCCCTTTAGCTAACTATGGCTACACCTTC. This sequence encodes CASSLSPLANYGYTF.

Points on this clone: Other nucleotide sequences from this sample produce the same CDR3. The chain links TRBV5-1 to TRBJ1-5; D gene unclear. Germline lookup yields CDR1 SGHRS and CDR2 YFSETQ. The germline V and J ends were trimmed by 0 bases and 5 bases, with 9 bases remaining between them. The CDR3 is made up of 14 amino acids. The CDR3 here is CASSLGQVDQPQHF. DNA of the CDR3: TGCGCCAGCAGCTTGGGGCAGGTAGATCAGCCCCAGCATTTT.

V and J are TRBV5-4 and TRBJ1-1; 7 bases map to TRBD1. Per the germline V gene, CDR1 is SGHNT and CDR2 is YYREEE (reference sequence). V lost 2 bases and J lost 5; bases outside the gene matches: 9. The CDR3 contains 15 residues. The CDR3 region is CASSFRAGGKTEAFF. The CDR3 DNA follows: TGTGCCAGCAGCTTTCGGGCAGGGGGAAAGACTGAAGCTTTCTTT. The full variable domain, with the rest looked up from reference TRBV5-4 and TRBJ1-1, is ETGVTQSPTHLIKTRGQQVTLRCSSQSGHNTVSWYQQALGQGPQFIFQYYREEENGRGNFPPRFSGLQFPNYSSELNVNALELDDSALYLCASSFRAGGKTEAFFGQGTRLTVV.

V and J are TRBV7-9 and TRBJ1-2; no clear D gene. Deletions cut 5 bases from V and 8 bases from J, with 9 bases between. CDR1 and CDR2 (germline): SEHNR, FQNEAQ (reference sequence). This CDR3 is 11 amino acids long. In nucleotides, the CDR3 is TGTGCCAGCAGCATTAGAGTAGGCTACACCTTC. This translates into CASSIRVGYTF.

This chain connects TRBV29-1 to TRBJ2-5; 7 bases are shared with TRBD1. V lost 8 bases, J lost 4 bases, and 7 bases stayed unmatched. The CDR3 totals 12 residues. Germline values: CDR1 SQVTM, CDR2 ANQGSEA. The CDR3: CSSGQVSETQYF. The CDR3, as DNA: TGCAGCTCAGGACAGGTTTCAGAGACCCAGTACTTC. The complete variable domain, with remaining parts taken from reference TRBV29-1 and TRBJ2-5, reads SAVISQKPSRDICQRGTSLTIQCQVDSQVTMMFWYRQQPGQSLTLIATANQGSEATYESGFVIDKFPISRPNLTFSTLTVSNMSPEDSSIYLCSSGQVSETQYFGPGTRLLVL.

The genes are TRBV5-1 and TRBJ2-1; 12 bases are a match to TRBD2. This CDR3 region has 15 residues. CDR1 and CDR2 from the germline V gene are SGHRS and YFSETQ. V lost 2 bases and J lost 7; bases outside the gene matches: 4. In nucleotides, the CDR3 is TGCGCCAGCAGCTTCCAACTAGCGGGGGGAAATGAGCAGTTCTTC. This codes for CASSFQLAGGNEQFF.

V is TRBV21-1 and J is TRBJ1-1; the table calls TRBD1, which could not be checked here. TRBV21-1 is described as a pseudogene. This CDR3 region has 12 residues. The CDR3 DNA follows: TGTGCCAGCAGCAGCGGGACAGGGGAAGCTTTCTTT. Amino acids: CASSSGTGEAFF.

The V gene is TRBV29-1, the J gene TRBJ1-3; a weak D match, TRBD1 (6 bases). CDR1 and CDR2 from the germline V gene are SQVTM and ANQGSEA. V lost 4 bases and J lost 0, with 13 bases in between. CDR3 size: 15 residues. DNA of the CDR3: TGCAGCGTTGGGCTGACAGGTCGCTCTGGAAACACCATATATTTT. It translates to CSVGLTGRSGNTIYF.

The J gene is TRBJ1-6, the V gene TRBV5-4; D is possibly TRBD1 (6 bases). Germline loops: CDR1 SGHNT, CDR2 YYREEE (reference sequence). CDR3 length equals 16 residues. Trimming stripped 4 bases from V and 5 bases from J, with 16 bases between. The CDR3 sequence: CASSVLIGQNNSPLHF. The CDR3 DNA follows: TGTGCCAGCAGCGTTCTTATAGGACAGAATAATTCACCCCTCCACTTT. The variable domain in full, with the rest retrieved from reference TRBV5-4 and TRBJ1-6, is ETGVTQSPTHLIKTRGQQVTLRCSSQSGHNTVSWYQQALGQGPQFIFQYYREEENGRGNFPPRFSGLQFPNYSSELNVNALELDDSALYLCASSVLIGQNNSPLHFGNGTRLTVT.

The V and J genes are TRBV10-3 and TRBJ2-5; TRBD2 matches at 7 bases. CDR1 ENHRY and CDR2 SYGVKD come from the germline V gene. The V segment lost 4 bases and the J segment 3 bases; nucleotides outside the gene matches: 2. The CDR3 spans 13 residues. In nucleotides, the CDR3 is TGTGCCATCAGTGGTGCGGGGGAAGAGACCCAGTACTTC. This sequence encodes CAISGAGEETQYF.

The rearrangement uses TRBV13 and TRBJ1-6, with 7 bases aligning to TRBD1. V shed 2 bases, J shed 5 bases, and the junction held 6 bases outside the gene matches. Germline V gives CDR1 PRHDT, CDR2 FYEKMQ (reference sequence). This CDR3 comprises 16 residues. CDR3 sequence reads: CASSLSAGQNNSPLHF. The CDR3 DNA follows: TGTGCCAGCAGCTTATCGGCGGGACAGAATAATTCACCCCTCCACTTT. Looking up the rest from reference TRBV13 and TRBJ1-6 gives the full variable domain: AAGVIQSPRHLIKEKRETATLKCYPIPRHDTVYWYQQGPGQDPQFLISFYEKMQSDKGSIPDRFSAQQFSDYHSELNMSSLELGDSALYFCASSLSAGQNNSPLHFGNGTRLTVT.

The chain carries TRBV12-3 or TRBV12-4 and TRBJ1-2, with D tentatively TRBD1 (6 bases). V lost 6 bases, J lost 1 base, and 9 bases lay in between. This CDR3 comprises 13 residues. The CDR3 sequence is CASRPDSNYGYTF. The CDR3 nucleotides read TGTGCCAGCAGGCCGGACAGTAACTATGGCTACACCTTC.

This clone appeared a single time. The chain carries TRBV5-1 and TRBJ2-3, with D possibly being TRBD1 (6 bases). Deletions cut 4 bases from V and 3 bases from J, with 12 bases between. This CDR3 contains 14 residues. Germline CDR1 SGHRS, CDR2 YFSETQ. This CDR3 reads CASSKNRETDTQYF. The CDR3 nucleotides are TGCGCCAGCAGCAAAAACAGGGAGACAGATACGCAGTATTTT.

The genes are TRBV19 and TRBJ1-6; D is undetermined. The CDR3 is 12 amino acids. Germline CDR1 reads LNHDA; CDR2 reads SQIVND (reference sequence). The V gene lost 2 bases and the J gene lost 8 bases, with 4 bases spanning the gap. The CDR3 loop is CASSIPYSPLHF. The DNA for the CDR3 is TGTGCCAGTAGTATACCCTATTCACCCCTCCACTTT. The full variable domain, in which reference TRBV19 and TRBJ1-6 provide the parts outside the CDR3, is DGGITQSPKYLFRKEGQNVTLSCEQNLNHDAMYWYRQDPGQGLRLIYYSQIVNDFQKGDIAEGYSVSREKKESFPLTVTSAQKNPTAFYLCASSIPYSPLHFGNGTRLTVT.

The rearrangement links TRBV21-1 to TRBJ1-5. TRBV21-1 is a recognized pseudogene. The CDR3 sequence is 16 residues long. CDR3 loop: CASINKGGISNQPQHF. CDR3 bases: TGTGCCAGCATTAATAAGGGGGGGATTAGCAATCAGCCCCAGCATTTT.

The genes are TRBV19 and TRBJ2-5; 12 nucleotides align to TRBD2. CDR1 and CDR2 (germline): LNHDA, SQIVND (reference sequence). The CDR3 has 16 residues. The trim removed 5 bases at V and 9 bases at J, leaving 13 bases unmatched. CDR3 DNA: TGTGCCAGTAGTTCGGGACTAGCGGGCCTGGGGGGGCCCCAGTACTTC. Its protein is CASSSGLAGLGGPQYF.

V usage is TRBV6-5 and J usage is TRBJ1-6, with D maybe TRBD1 (6 bases). V lost 4 bases and J lost 14, with 12 bases in between. The CDR3 loop spans 12 amino acids. CDR1 and CDR2 (germline): MNHEY, SVGAGI. DNA for the CDR3: TGTGCCAGCAGTTCCAGGGGTTTTGCCCTCCACTTT. Translation: CASSSRGFALHF.

The V and J genes are TRBV28 and TRBJ1-1, with D tentatively TRBD1 (5 bases). CDR3 length: 12 amino acids. Germline CDR1 is MDHEN and CDR2 is SYDVKM. Trimming left V 5 bases short and J 7 bases short, with 11 bases between. The CDR3 sequence: CASSEAGGEAFF. The CDR3, as DNA: TGTGCCAGCAGTGAGGCCGGGGGTGAAGCTTTCTTT.

The rearrangement uses TRBV3-1 (or the pseudogene TRBV3-2) and TRBJ1-3, with D perhaps TRBD1 (5 bases). CDR1 is LGHDT and CDR2 is YNNKEL in the germline V gene (reference sequence). The CDR3 sequence is 14 residues long. V lost 2 bases and J 4 bases, leaving 9 bases between the germline ends. The CDR3 loop reads CASSQQGTGNTIYF. The CDR3 DNA reads TGTGCCAGCAGCCAACAGGGTACCGGAAACACCATATATTTT.

The CDR3: CASSIGLSGEFYEQYF. CDR3 DNA: TGTGCCAGTAGTATTGGGCTTAGCGGGGAATTTTACGAGCAGTACTTC. The rearrangement links TRBV19 to TRBJ2-7; 8 nucleotides align to TRBD2. Trimming cost V 3 bases and J 4 bases; bases outside gene matches: 11. Germline lookup yields CDR1 LNHDA and CDR2 SQIVND (reference sequence). The CDR3 is 16 residues long.

The V gene is TRBV27, the J gene TRBJ2-3, with D possibly matching TRBD1 (6 bases). The CDR3 loop spans 13 amino acids. Trimming shortened V by 6 bases and J by 2 bases, and 9 bases separated the two germline ends. The germline V gene has CDR1 MNHEY and CDR2 SMNVEV (reference sequence). The CDR3 here is CASRRDNTDTQYF. The CDR3 DNA sequence: TGTGCCAGCAGACGGGACAACACAGATACGCAGTATTTT.

V is TRBV6-5 and J is TRBJ2-3, with 10 nucleotides matching TRBD2. The CDR3 runs to 14 residues. Germline values: CDR1 MNHEY, CDR2 SVGAGI. V dropped 11 bases and J dropped 2; count of bases not matched to a gene: 7. The CDR3 reads CAWSLAGSTDTQYF. Written as DNA, the CDR3 is TGTGCCTGGTCACTAGCGGGGTCCACAGATACGCAGTATTTT.